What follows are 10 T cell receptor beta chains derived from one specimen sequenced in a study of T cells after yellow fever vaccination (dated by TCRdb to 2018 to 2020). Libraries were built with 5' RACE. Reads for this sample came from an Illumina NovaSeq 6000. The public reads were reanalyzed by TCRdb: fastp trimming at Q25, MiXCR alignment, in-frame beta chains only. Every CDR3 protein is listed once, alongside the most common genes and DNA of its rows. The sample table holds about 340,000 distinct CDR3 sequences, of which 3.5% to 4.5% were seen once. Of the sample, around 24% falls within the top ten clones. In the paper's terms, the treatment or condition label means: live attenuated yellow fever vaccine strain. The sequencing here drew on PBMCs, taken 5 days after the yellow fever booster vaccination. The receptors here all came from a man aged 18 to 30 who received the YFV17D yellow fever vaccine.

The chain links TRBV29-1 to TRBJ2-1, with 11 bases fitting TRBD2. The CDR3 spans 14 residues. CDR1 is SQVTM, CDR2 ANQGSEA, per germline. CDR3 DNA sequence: TGCATCGGGTGGGCTAGCGGGGGGCTCGATGAGCAGTTCTTC. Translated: CIGWASGGLDEQFF.

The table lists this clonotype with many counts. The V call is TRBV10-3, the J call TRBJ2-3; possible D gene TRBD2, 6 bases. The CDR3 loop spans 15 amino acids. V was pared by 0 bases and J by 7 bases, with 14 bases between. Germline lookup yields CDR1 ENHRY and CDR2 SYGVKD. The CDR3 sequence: CAISESGPRGNTQYF. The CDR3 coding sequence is TGTGCCATCAGTGAGTCGGGACCTCGGGGGAATACGCAGTATTTT.

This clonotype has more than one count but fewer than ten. The CDR3 DNA reads as TGTGCCAGCAGCTCGCAGCCGGGTGGCTACACCTTC. This gives the protein CASSSQPGGYTF. J is TRBJ1-2 and V is TRBV7-2; D is undetermined. The CDR3 has 12 residues. Germline lookup yields CDR1 SGHTA and CDR2 FQGNSA. Trimming removed 4 bases from V and 7 bases from J, with 10 bases in between.

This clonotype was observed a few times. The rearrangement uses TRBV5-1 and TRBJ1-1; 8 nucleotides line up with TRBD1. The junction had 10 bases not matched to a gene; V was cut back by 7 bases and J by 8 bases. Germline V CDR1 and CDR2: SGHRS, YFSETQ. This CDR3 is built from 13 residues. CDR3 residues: CASVYDQGAEAFF. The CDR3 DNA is TGCGCCAGCGTATACGACCAGGGGGCGGAAGCTTTCTTT. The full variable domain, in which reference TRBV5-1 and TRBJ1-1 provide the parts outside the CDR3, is KAGVTQTPRYLIKTRGQQVTLSCSPISGHRSVSWYQQTPGQGLQFLFEYFSETQRNKGNFPGRFSGRQFSNSRSEMNVSTLELGDSALYLCASVYDQGAEAFFGQGTRLTVV.

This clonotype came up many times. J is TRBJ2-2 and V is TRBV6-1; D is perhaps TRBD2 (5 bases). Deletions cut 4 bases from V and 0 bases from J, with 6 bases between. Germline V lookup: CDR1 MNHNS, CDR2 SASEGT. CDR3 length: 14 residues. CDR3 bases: TGTGCCAGCAGTGGGACTTCGAACACCGGGGAGCTGTTTTTT. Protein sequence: CASSGTSNTGELFF.

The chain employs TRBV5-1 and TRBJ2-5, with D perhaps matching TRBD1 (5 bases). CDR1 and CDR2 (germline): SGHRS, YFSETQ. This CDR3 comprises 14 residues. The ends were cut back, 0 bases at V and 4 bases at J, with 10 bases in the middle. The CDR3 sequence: CASSLGQIRETQYF. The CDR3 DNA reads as TGCGCCAGCAGCTTGGGACAGATCCGAGAGACCCAGTACTTC.

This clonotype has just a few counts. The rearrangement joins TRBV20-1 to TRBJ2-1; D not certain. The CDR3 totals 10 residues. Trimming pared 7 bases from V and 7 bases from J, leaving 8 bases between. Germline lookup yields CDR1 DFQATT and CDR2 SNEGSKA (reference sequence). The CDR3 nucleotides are TGCAGTGGACTCGGAAATGAGCAGTTCTTC. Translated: CSGLGNEQFF.

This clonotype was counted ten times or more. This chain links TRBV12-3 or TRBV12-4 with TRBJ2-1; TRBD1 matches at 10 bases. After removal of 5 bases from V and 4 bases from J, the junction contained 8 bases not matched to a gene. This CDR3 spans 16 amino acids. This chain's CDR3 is CASSRGDRGLYNEQFF. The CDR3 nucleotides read TGTGCCAGCAGTCGAGGAGACAGGGGGCTTTACAATGAGCAGTTCTTC.

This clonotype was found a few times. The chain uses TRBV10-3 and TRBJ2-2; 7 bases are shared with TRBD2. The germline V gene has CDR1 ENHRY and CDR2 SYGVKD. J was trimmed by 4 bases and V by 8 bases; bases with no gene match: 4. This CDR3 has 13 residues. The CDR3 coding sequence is TGTGCCATCGAGCGGGGCGGCACCGGGGAGCTGTTTTTT. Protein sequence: CAIERGGTGELFF.

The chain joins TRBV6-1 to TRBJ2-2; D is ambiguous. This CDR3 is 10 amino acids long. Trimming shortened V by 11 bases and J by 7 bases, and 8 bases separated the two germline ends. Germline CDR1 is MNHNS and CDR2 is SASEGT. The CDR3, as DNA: TGTGCCCGCCACGGCGGGGAGCTGTTTTTT. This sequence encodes CARHGGELFF.